Shown below are 16 T cell receptor beta chains from a single sample sequenced in a study of blood T cell repertoires in COVID-19 (dated by TCRdb to about 2020). Preparation of the library involved the immunoSEQ multiplex PCR assay. TCRdb took this table from immuneACCESS and kept in-frame rearrangements with V and J called. Such tables lack part of the clones; where checked against another copy, unresolved V genes explain under half of the gap, and the rest is unexplained. The sample table shows roughly 62,000 clones, and roughly 84% are seen once. Approximately 20% of the sample is in the top ten clones. Sequenced: peripheral blood. The receptors here all came from a woman older than 75 with active or convalescent COVID-19.

The J gene is TRBJ2-7, the V gene TRBV5-1; 11 positions agree with TRBD2. CDR1 is SGHRS, CDR2 YFSETQ, per germline. V was clipped by 2 bases and J by 2 bases; unmatched bases: 3. This CDR3 spans 15 amino acids. CDR3 region: CASSFSSGGAYEQYF. The DNA of the CDR3 is TGCGCCAGCAGCTTCAGTAGCGGGGGGGCCTACGAGCAGTACTTC.

The sample holds a few counts of this clone. V gene TRBV10-2 combines with J gene TRBJ2-3; TRBD2 agrees at 12 bases. The CDR3 has 16 residues. CDR1 and CDR2 (germline): WSHSY, SAAADI. The J segment lost 2 bases and the V segment lost 7 bases, leaving 7 bases of the junction unmatched. CDR3 in amino acids: CASTRGLAGNTDTQYF. For the CDR3, the DNA is TGCGCCAGCACTCGAGGACTAGCGGGGAACACAGATACGCAGTATTTT.

This chain joins TRBV5-1 and TRBJ1-1, with 11 bases aligning to TRBD1. The V and J ends lost 0 bases and 1 base, in that order; junction bases with no gene match: 14. Germline assignment: CDR1 SGHRS and CDR2 YFSETQ. The CDR3 is 20 amino acids. The CDR3 region is CASSLVPLDRGQFTNTEAFF. The CDR3 DNA reads as TGCGCCAGCAGCTTGGTCCCCCTGGACAGGGGGCAGTTTACGAACACTGAAGCTTTCTTT.

The chain links TRBV15 to TRBJ1-4, with 10 bases lining up with TRBD1. The length of the CDR3 is 17 residues. Germline lookup yields CDR1 LNHNV and CDR2 YYDKDF (reference sequence). J gave up 5 bases and V 3 bases, and 9 bases lay outside the gene matches. The CDR3 region has the DNA TGTGCCACCAGCAGGAGAGGGCGGGGACAGGGGAATGAAAAACTGTTTTTT. As protein: CATSRRGRGQGNEKLFF.

V gene TRBV9 combines with J gene TRBJ1-2; D is ambiguous. The CDR3 loop spans 14 amino acids. V lost 0 bases and J 5 bases, leaving 11 bases between the germline ends. CDR1 SGDLS and CDR2 YYNGEE come from the germline V gene. The CDR3 DNA reads as TGTGCCAGCAGCGTAGGCGCAGGTAGATATGGCTACACCTTC. Amino acids: CASSVGAGRYGYTF.

The chain employs TRBV2 and TRBJ1-2, with 7 bases aligning to TRBD1. This CDR3 spans 13 amino acids. Trimming at V came to 5 bases and at J to 7 bases, leaving 7 bases not matched to a gene. The germline V gene has CDR1 SNHLY and CDR2 FYNNEI. The CDR3 region has the DNA TGTGCCAGCAGTTCGACAGGGCCCGGTGGCTACACCTTC. Protein: CASSSTGPGGYTF.

J is TRBJ1-1 and V is TRBV11-3, with a weak D call TRBD1 (5 bases). The ends were cut back, 6 bases at V and 0 bases at J, with 8 bases in the middle. CDR1 is SGHNT and CDR2 is YENEEA in the germline V gene. The CDR3 runs 13 residues. CDR3 nucleotides: TGTGCCAGCAGACCAGGGATGAACACTGAAGCTTTCTTT. It codes for CASRPGMNTEAFF.

The J gene is TRBJ2-5, the V gene TRBV5-1; perhaps TRBD2 as D (6 bases). The CDR3 runs to 13 residues. From germline, CDR1 is SGHRS and CDR2 YFSETQ. Deletions cut 4 bases from V and 1 base from J, with 8 bases between. The CDR3 loop is CASSAGPQETQYF. The CDR3 DNA sequence: TGCGCCAGCAGCGCGGGACCCCAAGAGACCCAGTACTTC.

CDR3 loop: CASSRLDRGQEKLFF. CDR3 coding DNA: TGTGCCAGCAGCCGCTTAGACAGGGGCCAAGAAAAACTGTTTTTT. The rearrangement links TRBV9 to TRBJ1-4, with TRBD1 matching over 8 bases. The CDR3 is made up of 15 amino acids. V trimming: 4 bases; J trimming: 8 bases; junction bases outside the gene matches: 10. Germline V gene sequence: CDR1 SGDLS, CDR2 YYNGEE.

This chain uses TRBV11-2 with TRBJ1-2; D possibly corresponds to TRBD1 (6 bases). The CDR3 is 11 residues long. V lost 5 bases and J lost 13, with 14 bases in between. Germline V lookup: CDR1 SGHAT, CDR2 FQNNGV. The CDR3 sequence: CASSRTASVTF. The CDR3 DNA is TGTGCCAGCAGCCGGACAGCTTCCGTCACCTTC.

This clone was observed a few times. This chain connects TRBV24-1 to TRBJ2-1; 11 bases map to TRBD1. The V and J ends lost 2 bases and 6 bases, in that order; junction bases with no gene match: 5. Per germline, CDR1 KGHDR and CDR2 SFDVKD. This CDR3 has 16 residues. The DNA of the CDR3 is TGTGCCACCAGTGATTCAGGACAGGGGGCAGGCAATGAGCAGTTCTTC. Protein: CATSDSGQGAGNEQFF.

This sequence joins TRBV19 and TRBJ1-2; 8 bases align to TRBD1. Trimming at V came to 3 bases and at J to 4 bases, leaving 10 bases not matched to a gene. This CDR3 region has 16 residues. The germline V gene encodes CDR1 LNHDA and CDR2 SQIVND (reference sequence). The CDR3 here is CASSIEPGQGGYGYTF. The DNA for the CDR3 is TGTGCCAGTAGTATTGAACCCGGACAGGGCGGCTATGGCTACACCTTC. The whole variable domain, filled in from reference TRBV19 and TRBJ1-2, reads DGGITQSPKYLFRKEGQNVTLSCEQNLNHDAMYWYRQDPGQGLRLIYYSQIVNDFQKGDIAEGYSVSREKKESFPLTVTSAQKNPTAFYLCASSIEPGQGGYGYTFGSGTRLTVV.

The rearrangement joins TRBV5-1 to TRBJ2-1, with D perhaps matching TRBD2 (7 bases). V lost 4 bases, J lost 9 bases, and 17 bases lay in between. CDR1 is SGHRS, CDR2 YFSETQ, per germline. This CDR3 has 14 amino acids. CDR3 DNA: TGCGCCAGCAGCCCGGGGGGCCAGGGAGGTGAGCAGTTCTTC. It is translated as CASSPGGQGGEQFF.

This clone was detected once. The V gene is TRBV5-5, the J gene TRBJ1-1; no definite D call. The V end was cut by 1 base, the J end by 1 base, with 8 bases between. Germline V gene lookup returns CDR1 SGHKS and CDR2 YYEKEE (reference sequence). The CDR3 has 14 residues. CDR3 DNA: TGTGCCAGCAGCTTGACAGCCGGGAACACTGAAGCTTTCTTT. It translates to CASSLTAGNTEAFF.

The genes are TRBV7-6 and TRBJ1-1; no definite D call. Germline CDR1 and CDR2: SGHVS and FNYEAQ. Deletions cut 0 bases from V and 0 bases from J, with 8 bases between. The CDR3 is 15 residues long. The CDR3 sequence is CASSLAPQMNTEAFF. The CDR3, as DNA: TGTGCCAGCAGCTTAGCACCTCAGATGAACACTGAAGCTTTCTTT.

This clone came up once. The rearrangement uses TRBV12-3 or TRBV12-4 and TRBJ1-2; D might be TRBD1 (6 bases). The germline V and J ends were trimmed by 6 bases and 3 bases, with 11 bases remaining between them. The CDR3 covers 13 residues. In nucleotides, the CDR3 is TGTGCCAGCAGGTTGACAGGAGACTATGGCTACACCTTC. Encoded protein: CASRLTGDYGYTF.